The 26 T cell receptor beta chains presented below share a single source sample, sequenced in a study of T cell changes during pregnancy in multiple sclerosis (dated by TCRdb to between 2018 and 2021). Receptor amplification or capture employed the immunoSEQ multiplex PCR assay. This immuneACCESS table, as held by TCRdb, lists in-frame sequences with V and J called but not all clones. Of the missing ones, under half trace to an unresolved V gene in checked studies; the others have no known cause. The sample records some 8,700 clones, 87% of which are singletons. The ten largest clones capture 5% to 5.5% of the sample. The sample was CD8+ T cells from peripheral blood mononuclear cells, taken in the first trimester of pregnancy. The receptors were sampled from a female donor in good health, enrolled as a control in a pregnancy study.

This clone is medium-sized within its sample. The chain links TRBV19 to TRBJ1-1, with 9 bases aligning to TRBD1. The CDR3 runs to 15 residues. The V gene end was trimmed by 2 bases and the J gene end by 4 bases; junction bases not matched to a gene: 5. The germline gives CDR1 LNHDA, CDR2 SQIVND (reference sequence). CDR3 in DNA: TGTGCCAGTAGTATAACAGGGGGCGGTAGCACTGAAGCTTTCTTT. Amino acids: CASSITGGGSTEAFF.

V and J are TRBV2 and TRBJ2-3, with TRBD2 matching 12 bases. The length of the CDR3 is 17 residues. Germline lookup yields CDR1 SNHLY and CDR2 FYNNEI. V gave up 3 bases and J gave up 4 bases; unmatched junction bases: 8. The CDR3 nucleotides read TGTGCCAGCAGTGAGCTAGCGGGGGGGCCTCTGGCAGATACGCAGTATTTT. Translated: CASSELAGGPLADTQYF.

The table lists this clone with a count of one. This chain uses TRBV5-1 with TRBJ1-5; no definite D call. The germline V gene has CDR1 SGHRS and CDR2 YFSETQ. V lost 1 base and J 5 bases, leaving 13 bases between the germline ends. This CDR3 has 15 amino acids. CDR3 nucleotide sequence: TGCGCCAGCAGCTTGTACCCAGATTTGTATCAGCCCCAGCATTTT. Translated, it gives CASSLYPDLYQPQHF.

The chain joins TRBV9 to TRBJ2-6, with D maybe TRBD1 (6 bases). The CDR3 loop spans 16 amino acids. Trimming took 3 bases from V and 0 from J, leaving 10 bases between them. Germline loops: CDR1 SGDLS, CDR2 YYNGEE. The CDR3 here is CASSGGHVSGANVLTF. In nucleotides, the CDR3 is TGTGCCAGCAGCGGGGGACACGTCTCTGGGGCCAACGTCCTGACTTTC.

J is TRBJ1-2 and V is TRBV18; the D is unclear. The CDR3 totals 17 residues. The germline gives CDR1 KGHSH, CDR2 LQKENI. V lost 2 bases and J lost 2, with 18 bases in between. The CDR3 sequence: CASSPSVGSDLNYGYTF. The DNA of the CDR3 is TGTGCCAGCTCACCAAGTGTGGGTAGCGACCTAAACTATGGCTACACCTTC.

CDR3: CASRRFTDTQYF. DNA for the CDR3: TGTGCCAGCAGGAGGTTCACAGATACGCAGTATTTT. This chain links TRBV14 with TRBJ2-3; D gene uncertain. Germline V lookup: CDR1 SGHDN, CDR2 FVKESK. Trimming removed 6 bases from V and 2 bases from J, with 6 bases in between. The CDR3 extends over 12 amino acids.

The gene calls are TRBV28 and TRBJ2-3, with 11 bases aligning to TRBD2. The germline V gene encodes CDR1 MDHEN and CDR2 SYDVKM. The CDR3 sequence is 15 residues long. V dropped 8 bases and J dropped 0; count of bases not matched to a gene: 4. The DNA for the CDR3 is TGTGCCAGCTTGGCTAGCGGGGGGAGCACAGATACGCAGTATTTT. It codes for CASLASGGSTDTQYF.

The J gene is TRBJ2-7, the V gene TRBV7-3, with 7 bases lining up with TRBD1. Germline trimming cut 6 bases from V and 3 bases from J; bases unmatched to any gene: 11. Germline lookup yields CDR1 SGHTA and CDR2 FQGTGA. CDR3 length equals 15 residues. Written as DNA, the CDR3 is TGTGCCAGCAGGGAAACCGGGACAGAATACTACGAGCAGTACTTC. This gives the protein CASRETGTEYYEQYF. The whole variable domain, remainder taken from reference TRBV7-3 and TRBJ2-7, is GAGVSQTPSNKVTEKGKYVELRCDPISGHTALYWYRQSLGQGPEFLIYFQGTGAADDSGLPNDRFFAVRPEGSVSTLKIQRTERGDSAVYLCASRETGTEYYEQYFGPGTRLTVT.

The chain combines TRBV28 with TRBJ2-1; tentative D call: TRBD2 (6 bases). Germline V lookup: CDR1 MDHEN, CDR2 SYDVKM. The CDR3 is 16 amino acids. Trimming removed 7 bases from V and 0 bases from J, with 16 bases in between. The CDR3: CASITGGTVSYNEQFF. The CDR3 region has the DNA TGTGCCAGCATTACCGGAGGGACTGTCTCCTACAATGAGCAGTTCTTC.

The chain uses TRBV19 and TRBJ1-1; the D gene is possibly TRBD1 (5 bases). V dropped 1 base and J dropped 0 bases, with 12 bases sitting between them. Germline-derived CDR1 and CDR2 are LNHDA and SQIVND (reference sequence). This CDR3 spans 16 amino acids. The CDR3 coding sequence is TGTGCCAGTAGTATAGGGTCCGACAGTTTGAACACTGAAGCTTTCTTT. It encodes CASSIGSDSLNTEAFF.

CDR3 DNA: TGCGCCAGCAGTGAGTTCCGAACTGGAGAGACCCAGTACTTC. Translated, it gives CASSEFRTGETQYF. The chain joins TRBV10-2 to TRBJ2-5; D not certain. This CDR3 region has 14 residues. V dropped 1 base and J dropped 4 bases, with 10 bases sitting between them. The germline CDR1 and CDR2 sequences are WSHSY and SAAADI.

The genes are TRBV5-4 and TRBJ2-1; 8 positions match TRBD2. CDR1 is SGHNT, CDR2 YYREEE, per germline (reference sequence). The V and J ends lost 1 base and 5 bases, in that order; junction bases with no gene match: 5. The CDR3 loop spans 15 amino acids. The CDR3 nucleotides are TGTGCCAGCAGCTTGTTACTAGCGGCCCACAATGAGCAGTTCTTC. It yields the protein CASSLLLAAHNEQFF.

The chain carries TRBV6-4 and TRBJ2-1; 9 bases fit TRBD1. Germline loops: CDR1 MRHNA, CDR2 SNTAGT. CDR3 size: 14 residues. V shed 4 bases and J 8 bases; nucleotides not matched to a gene: 6. The CDR3 region is CASSAATGGDEQFF. The CDR3 DNA follows: TGTGCCAGCAGTGCTGCCACAGGGGGCGATGAGCAGTTCTTC.

The V call is TRBV5-1, the J call TRBJ1-6; D is unresolved. V lost 0 bases, J lost 0 bases, and 10 bases lay in between. The germline V gene encodes CDR1 SGHRS and CDR2 YFSETQ. CDR3 length: 17 residues. The CDR3 reads CASSLEAHSSYNSPLHF. The CDR3 bases are TGCGCCAGCAGCTTGGAGGCACACAGCTCCTATAATTCACCCCTCCACTTT.

The rearrangement links TRBV27 to TRBJ2-7; 8 positions agree with TRBD2. CDR3 size: 15 residues. Per germline, CDR1 MNHEY and CDR2 SMNVEV (reference sequence). Trimming took 6 bases from V and 2 from J; bases not matched to a gene: 9. This CDR3 reads CASRILGTRTYEQYF. DNA of the CDR3: TGTGCCAGCAGAATTTTAGGGACTAGGACCTACGAGCAGTACTTC.

The rearrangement links TRBV28 to TRBJ2-4; unclear D gene. V lost 4 bases to trimming and J lost 2 bases, with 15 bases between them. This CDR3 has 16 amino acids. CDR1 and CDR2 from the germline V gene are MDHEN and SYDVKM. CDR3 DNA sequence: TGTGCCAGCAGTTATGACCGACTTCAATCCAAAAACATTCAGTACTTC. Protein sequence: CASSYDRLQSKNIQYF.

This chain connects TRBV10-3 to TRBJ2-2, with 7 bases aligning to TRBD1. Looked up from germline, CDR1 is ENHRY and CDR2 is SYGVKD. Trimming removed 3 bases from V and 3 bases from J; junction bases left unmatched: 7. This CDR3 has 16 residues. The CDR3 nucleotides read TGTGCCATCAGTGATACCGACAGGGTATACACCGGGGAGCTGTTTTTT. It codes for CAISDTDRVYTGELFF.

V is TRBV28 and J is TRBJ2-7; 7 bases match TRBD2. The CDR3 loop spans 17 amino acids. Germline V gene lookup returns CDR1 MDHEN and CDR2 SYDVKM. Losses at the gene ends were 4 bases for V and 5 bases for J; bases not matched to a gene: 17. This CDR3 reads CASSSQWEGVLSNEQYF. CDR3 coding DNA: TGTGCCAGCAGTTCCCAGTGGGAGGGCGTTCTATCGAACGAGCAGTACTTC.

The chain carries TRBV5-6 and TRBJ2-7; no clear D. The germline V gene encodes CDR1 SGHDT and CDR2 YYEEEE. V lost 0 bases and J 3 bases, leaving 7 bases between the germline ends. This CDR3 is 13 amino acids long. CDR3 nucleotides: TGTGCCAGCAGCTTGGGTGAGGTCTACGAGCAGTACTTC. Its protein product is CASSLGEVYEQYF.

This sequence joins TRBV7-2 and TRBJ2-1; TRBD2 agrees at 11 bases. With V trimmed by 2 bases and J by 4 bases, 4 bases remained unmatched. Germline loops: CDR1 SGHTA, CDR2 FQGNSA. This CDR3 is built from 16 residues. The CDR3 spells CASSLWTSGSYNEQFF. CDR3 sequence (DNA): TGTGCCAGCAGCTTATGGACTAGCGGGTCTTACAATGAGCAGTTCTTC. Looking up the rest from reference TRBV7-2 and TRBJ2-1 gives the full variable domain: GAGVSQSPSNKVTEKGKDVELRCDPISGHTALYWYRQSLGQGLEFLIYFQGNSAPDKSGLPSDRFSAERTGGSVSTLTIQRTQQEDSAVYLCASSLWTSGSYNEQFFGPGTRLTVL.

The rearrangement links TRBV7-6 to TRBJ2-1, with 7 nucleotides matching TRBD1. The V gene's germline CDR1 is SGHVS and CDR2 FNYEAQ. V shed 5 bases and J 8 bases; nucleotides not matched to a gene: 9. CDR3 length equals 14 residues. CDR3 nucleotide sequence: TGTGCCAGCAGCGGGGGACAGCCGGGGTATGAGCAGTTCTTC. Its protein is CASSGGQPGYEQFF. The full variable domain, completed using reference TRBV7-6 and TRBJ2-1, is GAGVSQSPRYKVTKRGQDVALRCDPISGHVSLYWYRQALGQGPEFLTYFNYEAQQDKSGLPNDRFSAERPEGSISTLTIQRTEQRDSAMYRCASSGGQPGYEQFFGPGTRLTVL.

This chain connects TRBV7-9 to TRBJ2-7; D may be TRBD1 (6 bases). The CDR3 loop spans 17 amino acids. Germline CDR1 and CDR2: SEHNR and FQNEAQ (reference sequence). The ends were cut back, 1 base at V and 3 bases at J, with 19 bases in the middle. The CDR3 nucleotides are TGTGCCAGCAGCTTAGTACAGGGCGGTACTAGAGACTACGAGCAGTACTTC. Its protein product is CASSLVQGGTRDYEQYF.

The chain combines TRBV5-4 with TRBJ2-6; D possibly corresponds to TRBD1 (5 bases). CDR3 length equals 18 residues. Germline CDR1 is SGHNT and CDR2 is YYREEE (reference sequence). The ends were cut back, 0 bases at V and 0 bases at J, with 13 bases in the middle. The CDR3 region is CASSLEGILHSGANVLTF. In nucleotides, the CDR3 is TGTGCCAGCAGCTTGGAGGGGATTTTACACTCTGGGGCCAACGTCCTGACTTTC.

This clone was observed a few times. The V and J genes are TRBV7-9 and TRBJ2-5, with a possible D match to TRBD2 (7 bases). The CDR3 runs to 18 residues. Germline assignment: CDR1 SEHNR and CDR2 FQNEAQ (reference sequence). V shed 0 bases and J shed 2 bases, with 19 bases lying between them. The CDR3 nucleotides read TGTGCCAGCAGCTTAGCGCTCGGGGGGCCTTCGGTTCAAGAGACCCAGTACTTC. Amino acid sequence: CASSLALGGPSVQETQYF.

The rearrangement links TRBV7-9 to TRBJ1-1, with 7 positions matching TRBD1. Germline assignment: CDR1 SEHNR and CDR2 FQNEAQ (reference sequence). V lost 1 base and J lost 1; bases outside the gene matches: 3. The CDR3 length is 15 residues. The CDR3 protein is CASSLVTGANTEAFF. DNA of the CDR3: TGTGCCAGCAGCTTAGTTACAGGGGCGAACACTGAAGCTTTCTTT.

This chain joins TRBV4-2 and TRBJ2-3, with a weak D call TRBD1 (5 bases). Looked up from germline, CDR1 is LGHNA and CDR2 is YNFKEQ. V dropped 4 bases and J dropped 1 base, with 15 bases sitting between them. The CDR3 spans 16 residues. CDR3 residues: CASSPKDGRGTDTQYF. As DNA, the CDR3 is TGTGCCAGCAGCCCGAAGGACGGCAGGGGCACAGATACGCAGTATTTT.